A single sample gave rise to the 16 T cell receptor beta chains below, sequenced in a study of T cell repertoires in cytomegalovirus infection. Their target antigens are unknown. TCRdb called the reads again in MiXCR, with one record for every CDR3 protein. The sample yields 600,000 to 700,000 distinct CDR3 sequences, around a third seen once. Sequencing was performed on cultured PBMCs, taken from culture after CMV antigen stimulation. These receptors were obtained from a human donor in good health (CMV status not recorded). Some clones in this sample may be carry-over from other donors' samples.

J is TRBJ1-2 and V is TRBV11-2, with D possibly TRBD1 on 5 matching bases. The CDR3 has 13 amino acids. The germline V and J ends were trimmed by 6 bases and 7 bases, with 15 bases remaining between them. The germline gives CDR1 SGHAT, CDR2 FQNNGV. CDR3 nucleotides: TGTGCCAGCAGTCTTCAGGGTGTGAGTGGCTACACCTTC. This sequence encodes CASSLQGVSGYTF.

The V call is TRBV7-9, the J call TRBJ2-7; 9 bases agree with TRBD2. CDR1 SEHNR and CDR2 FQNEAQ come from the germline V gene (reference sequence). The ends lost 7 bases at V and 6 bases at J; junction bases unmatched: 10. The CDR3 consists of 14 residues. CDR3 sequence (DNA): TGTGCCAGCAAAAGCCTAGCGGGACTTAGCGAGCAGTACTTC. As protein: CASKSLAGLSEQYF. Drawing the rest from reference TRBV7-9 and TRBJ2-7, the complete variable domain is DTGVSQNPRHKITKRGQNVTFRCDPISEHNRLYWYRQTLGQGPEFLTYFQNEAQLEKSRLLSDRFSAERPKGSFSTLEIQRTEQGDSAMYLCASKSLAGLSEQYFGPGTRLTVT.

CDR3 loop: CATKAELADNEQFF. As DNA, the CDR3 is TGTGCCACGAAGGCCGAACTAGCGGACAATGAGCAGTTCTTC. The gene calls are TRBV2 and TRBJ2-1; TRBD2 matches at 8 bases. The V gene end was trimmed by 10 bases and the J gene end by 5 bases; junction bases not matched to a gene: 10. In germline, CDR1 is SNHLY, CDR2 FYNNEI. The CDR3 contains 14 residues.

This clonotype was detected only a few times. The chain carries TRBV7-9 and TRBJ1-2, with D perhaps matching TRBD1 (6 bases). V lost 5 bases to trimming and J lost 4 bases, with 17 bases between them. This CDR3 is 15 amino acids long. Germline assignment: CDR1 SEHNR and CDR2 FQNEAQ (reference sequence). CDR3 protein: CASSLGSDRLYGYTF. Written as DNA, the CDR3 is TGTGCCAGCAGCCTAGGGTCCGACAGGCTCTATGGCTACACCTTC.

This clonotype was seen a few times. The chain uses TRBV29-1 and TRBJ1-2; D is unresolved. The CDR3 contains 12 residues. The V gene lost 3 bases and the J gene lost 6 bases, with 11 bases spanning the gap. The germline CDR1 and CDR2 sequences are SQVTM and ANQGSEA. CDR3 sequence reads: CSVDKPSHGYTF. DNA for the CDR3: TGCAGCGTTGATAAGCCATCCCATGGCTACACCTTC. Supplemented by reference TRBV29-1 and TRBJ1-2, the full variable domain reads SAVISQKPSRDICQRGTSLTIQCQVDSQVTMMFWYRQQPGQSLTLIATANQGSEATYESGFVIDKFPISRPNLTFSTLTVSNMSPEDSSIYLCSVDKPSHGYTFGSGTRLTVV.

This clonotype came up once. The chain links TRBV10-2 to TRBJ1-1, with unresolved D. The ends were cut back, 0 bases at V and 7 bases at J, with 12 bases in the middle. CDR1 is WSHSY, CDR2 SAAADI, per germline. The CDR3 totals 14 residues. The DNA of the CDR3 is TGCGCCAGCAGTGAGTCCGACCCTGGGAATGAAGCTTTCTTT. Protein product: CASSESDPGNEAFF.

This clonotype was picked up many times. The genes are TRBV7-2 and TRBJ2-3, with 13 bases aligning to TRBD2. The CDR3 is 17 amino acids. Per the germline V gene, CDR1 is SGHTA and CDR2 is FQGNSA. After removal of 5 bases from V and 1 base from J, the junction contained 6 bases not matched to a gene. The CDR3 region is CASSGTSGGAGTDTQYF. The CDR3 bases are TGTGCCAGCAGCGGAACTAGCGGGGGGGCCGGCACAGATACGCAGTATTTT.

This chain connects TRBV11-2 to TRBJ2-3; D ambiguous. The V end lost 5 bases, the J end lost 0 bases, and 9 bases lay between the germline ends. The CDR3 sequence is 14 residues long. CDR1 is SGHAT and CDR2 is FQNNGV in the germline V gene. The CDR3 coding sequence is TGTGCCAGCAGCCCCCGAGTTAGCACAGATACGCAGTATTTT. As protein: CASSPRVSTDTQYF.

The V and J genes are TRBV12-3 or TRBV12-4 and TRBJ2-7; 13 bases align to TRBD2. The CDR3 loop spans 16 amino acids. The V and J ends lost 6 bases and 0 bases, in that order; junction bases with no gene match: 5. The DNA for the CDR3 is TGTGCCAGCAGCGTCGGACTAGCGGGGGTCTCCTACGAGCAGTACTTC. It is translated as CASSVGLAGVSYEQYF.

V gene TRBV6-5 combines with J gene TRBJ1-4, with 7 bases lining up with TRBD1. CDR3 length: 14 amino acids. Germline-derived CDR1 and CDR2 are MNHEY and SVGAGI. The V gene end was trimmed by 4 bases and the J gene end by 5 bases; junction bases not matched to a gene: 4. The CDR3 DNA sequence: TGTGCCAGCAGTTCTCCGGGACAGAATGAAAAACTGTTTTTT. It is translated as CASSSPGQNEKLFF.

This clonotype came up many times. The chain has TRBV7-2 and TRBJ1-5; D unclear. Germline CDR1 SGHTA, CDR2 FQGNSA. V shed 5 bases and J shed 7 bases, with 12 bases lying between them. CDR3 length: 13 amino acids. The DNA of the CDR3 is TGTGCCAGCAGCCTAGGCCCTAGACAGCCCCAGCATTTT. It codes for CASSLGPRQPQHF. The variable domain in full, with the rest retrieved from reference TRBV7-2 and TRBJ1-5, is GAGVSQSPSNKVTEKGKDVELRCDPISGHTALYWYRQSLGQGLEFLIYFQGNSAPDKSGLPSDRFSAERTGGSVSTLTIQRTQQEDSAVYLCASSLGPRQPQHFGDGTRLSIL.

A few counts support this clonotype. CDR3 coding DNA: TGTGCCAGCAGCCCCTCAGGGGGGAACATTCAGTACTTC. Translating it yields CASSPSGGNIQYF. V and J are TRBV11-2 and TRBJ2-4, with D tentatively TRBD1 (7 bases). V lost 5 bases, J lost 7 bases, and 12 bases lay in between. CDR1 SGHAT and CDR2 FQNNGV come from the germline V gene. This CDR3 spans 13 amino acids.

This clonotype was seen ten or more times. This sequence joins TRBV7-8 and TRBJ2-3; TRBD2 aligns across 13 bases. Germline CDR1 reads SGHVS; CDR2 reads FQNEAQ. This CDR3 region has 18 residues. J lost 6 bases, V lost 0 bases, and 9 bases had no gene match. CDR3: CASSLARVLAGGIDTQYF. In DNA form, the CDR3 reads TGTGCCAGCAGCTTAGCGCGGGTACTAGCGGGGGGGATCGATACGCAGTATTTT.

This clonotype turned up a few times. V and J are TRBV19 and TRBJ2-6, with a possible D match to TRBD1 (6 bases). The CDR3 length is 18 residues. With 5 bases removed from V and 4 bases from J, the gap between germline ends came to 21 bases. Per the germline V gene, CDR1 is LNHDA and CDR2 is SQIVND (reference sequence). The CDR3 reads CASSPWQGRGAGANVLTF. CDR3 nucleotide sequence: TGTGCCAGTAGTCCATGGCAGGGGCGTGGAGCGGGGGCCAACGTCCTGACTTTC.

The gene calls are TRBV12-3 or TRBV12-4 and TRBJ2-7, with D perhaps TRBD2 (5 bases). The CDR3 has 16 amino acids. V was clipped by 1 base and J by 1 base, with 14 bases between them. The CDR3 loop is CASSLGPGIQSYEQYF. CDR3 in DNA: TGTGCCAGCAGTTTAGGTCCCGGGATCCAGTCCTACGAGCAGTACTTC.

This rearrangement joins TRBV5-1 to TRBJ2-1; 9 positions agree with TRBD1. V dropped 2 bases and J dropped 8; count of bases not matched to a gene: 2. CDR1 and CDR2 from the germline V gene are SGHRS and YFSETQ. The CDR3 runs 13 residues. The CDR3 reads CASSLRTGDEQFF. As DNA, the CDR3 is TGCGCCAGCAGCTTAAGGACAGGGGATGAGCAGTTCTTC.